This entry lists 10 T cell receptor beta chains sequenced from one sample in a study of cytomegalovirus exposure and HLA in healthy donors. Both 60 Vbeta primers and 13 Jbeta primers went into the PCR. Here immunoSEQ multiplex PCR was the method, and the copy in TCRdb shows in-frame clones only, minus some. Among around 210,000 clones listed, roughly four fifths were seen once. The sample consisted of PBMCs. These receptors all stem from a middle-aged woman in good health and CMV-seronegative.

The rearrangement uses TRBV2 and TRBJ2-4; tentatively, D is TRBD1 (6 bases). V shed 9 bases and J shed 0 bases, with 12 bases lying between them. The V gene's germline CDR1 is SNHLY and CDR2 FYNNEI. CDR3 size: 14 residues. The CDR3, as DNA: TGTGCCAGTAACAGGGTTCTAGCCAAAAACATTCAGTACTTC. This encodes CASNRVLAKNIQYF.

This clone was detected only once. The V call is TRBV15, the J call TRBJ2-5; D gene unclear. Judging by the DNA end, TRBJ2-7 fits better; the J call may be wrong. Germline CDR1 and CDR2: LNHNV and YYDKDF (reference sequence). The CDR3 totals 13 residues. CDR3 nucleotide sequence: TGTGCCACCAGCAGAGTTGGTCTGAGCGAGCAGTACTTC. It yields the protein CATSRVGLSEQYF.

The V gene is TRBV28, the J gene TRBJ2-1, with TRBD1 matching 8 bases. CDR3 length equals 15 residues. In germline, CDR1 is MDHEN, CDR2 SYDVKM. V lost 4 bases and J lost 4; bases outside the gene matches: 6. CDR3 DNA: TGTGCCAGCAGTTCCGGGACAGGCAGTTACAATGAGCAGTTCTTC. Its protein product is CASSSGTGSYNEQFF.

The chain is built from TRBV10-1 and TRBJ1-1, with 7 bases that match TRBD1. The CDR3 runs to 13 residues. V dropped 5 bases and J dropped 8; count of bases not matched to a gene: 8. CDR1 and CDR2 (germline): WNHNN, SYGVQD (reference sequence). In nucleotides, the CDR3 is TGCGCCAGCAGTTTCACAGAACAGGGGGAAGCTTTCTTT. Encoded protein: CASSFTEQGEAFF.

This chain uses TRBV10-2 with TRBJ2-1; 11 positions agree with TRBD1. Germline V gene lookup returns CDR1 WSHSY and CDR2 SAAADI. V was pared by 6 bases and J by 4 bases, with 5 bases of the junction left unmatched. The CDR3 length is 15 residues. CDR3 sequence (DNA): TGCGCCAGCAGACTGGACAGGGGGCTATACAATGAGCAGTTCTTC. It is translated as CASRLDRGLYNEQFF.

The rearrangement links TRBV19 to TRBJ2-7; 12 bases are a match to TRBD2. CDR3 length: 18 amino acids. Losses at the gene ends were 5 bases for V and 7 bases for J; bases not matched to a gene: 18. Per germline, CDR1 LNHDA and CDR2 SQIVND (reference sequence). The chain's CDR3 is CASSLRPGLAGLGREQYF. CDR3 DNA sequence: TGTGCCAGTAGTCTCCGCCCTGGACTAGCGGGATTGGGACGTGAGCAGTACTTC.

The CDR3 protein is CASSLWASSGNTIYF. The CDR3 coding sequence is TGTGCCAGCAGTTTGTGGGCCAGCTCTGGAAACACCATATATTTT. The chain combines TRBV28 with TRBJ1-3; D not certain. The CDR3 has 15 residues. The ends were cut back, 3 bases at V and 0 bases at J, with 9 bases in the middle. Germline CDR1 is MDHEN and CDR2 is SYDVKM.

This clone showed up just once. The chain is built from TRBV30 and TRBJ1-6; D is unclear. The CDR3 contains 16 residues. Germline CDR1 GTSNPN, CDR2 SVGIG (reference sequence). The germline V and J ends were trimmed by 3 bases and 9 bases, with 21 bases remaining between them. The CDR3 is CAWSALAGLGISPLHF. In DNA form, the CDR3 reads TGTGCCTGGAGCGCTCTGGCGGGGTTGGGGATTTCACCCCTCCACTTT.

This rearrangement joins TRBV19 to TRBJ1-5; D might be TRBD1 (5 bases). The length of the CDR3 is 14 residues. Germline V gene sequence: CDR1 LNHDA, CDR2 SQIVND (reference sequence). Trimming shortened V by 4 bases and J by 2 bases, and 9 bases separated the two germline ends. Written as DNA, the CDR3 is TGTGCCAGTAGTAGAAGGGGTGGCAATCAGCCCCAGCATTTT. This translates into CASSRRGGNQPQHF.

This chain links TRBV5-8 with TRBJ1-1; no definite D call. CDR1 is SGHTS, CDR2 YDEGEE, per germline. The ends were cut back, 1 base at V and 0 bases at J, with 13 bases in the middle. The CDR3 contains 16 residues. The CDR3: CASSLFGPGVNTEAFF. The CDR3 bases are TGTGCCAGCAGCTTGTTTGGTCCGGGAGTGAACACTGAAGCTTTCTTT.